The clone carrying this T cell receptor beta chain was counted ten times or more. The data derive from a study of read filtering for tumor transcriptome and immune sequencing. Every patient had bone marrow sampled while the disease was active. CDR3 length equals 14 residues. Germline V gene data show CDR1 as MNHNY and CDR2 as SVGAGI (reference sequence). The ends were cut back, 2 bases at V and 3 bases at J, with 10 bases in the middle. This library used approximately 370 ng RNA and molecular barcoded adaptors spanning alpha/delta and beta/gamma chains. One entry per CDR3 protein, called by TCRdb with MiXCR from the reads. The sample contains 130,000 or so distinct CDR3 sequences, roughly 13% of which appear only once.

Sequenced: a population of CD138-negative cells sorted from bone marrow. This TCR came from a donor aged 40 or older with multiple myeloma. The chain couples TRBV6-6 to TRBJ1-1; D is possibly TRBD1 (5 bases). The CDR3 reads CASSYLDTDTEAFF. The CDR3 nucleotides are TGTGCCAGCAGTTACCTGGACACTGACACTGAAGCTTTCTTT.